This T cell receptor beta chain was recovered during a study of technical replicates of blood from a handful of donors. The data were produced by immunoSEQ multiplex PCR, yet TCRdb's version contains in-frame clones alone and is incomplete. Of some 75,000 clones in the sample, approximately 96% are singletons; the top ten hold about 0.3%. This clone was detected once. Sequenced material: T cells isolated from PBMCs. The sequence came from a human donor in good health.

CDR3 region: CASSLFGSGLVGYEQYF. The DNA for the CDR3 is TGTGCCAGCAGCTTATTCGGGAGCGGACTAGTCGGCTACGAGCAGTACTTC. The chain joins TRBV11-1 to TRBJ2-7, with 7 bases fitting TRBD2. Looked up from germline, CDR1 is SGHAT and CDR2 is FQDESV (reference sequence). The CDR3 is made up of 17 amino acids. With 2 bases clipped from V and 3 bases from J, the junction kept 13 bases outside the gene matches. Full variable domain (missing parts from reference TRBV11-1 and TRBJ2-7): EAEVAQSPRYKITEKSQAVAFWCDPISGHATLYWYRQILGQGPELLVQFQDESVVDDSQLPKDRFSAERLKGVDSTLKIQPAELGDSAMYLCASSLFGSGLVGYEQYFGPGTRLTVT.